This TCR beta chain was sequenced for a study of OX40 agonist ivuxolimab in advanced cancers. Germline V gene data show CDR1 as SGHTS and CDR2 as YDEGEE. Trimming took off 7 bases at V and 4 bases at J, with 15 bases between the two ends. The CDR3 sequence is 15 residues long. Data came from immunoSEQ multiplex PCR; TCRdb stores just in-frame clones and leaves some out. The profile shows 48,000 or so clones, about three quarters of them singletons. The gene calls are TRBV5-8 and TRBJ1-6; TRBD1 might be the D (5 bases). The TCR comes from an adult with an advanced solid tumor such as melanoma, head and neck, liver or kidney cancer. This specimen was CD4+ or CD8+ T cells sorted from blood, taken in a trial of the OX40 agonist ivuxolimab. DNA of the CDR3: TGTGCCAGCGCCATTCGGGGCCAATATAATTCACCCCTCCACTTT. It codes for CASAIRGQYNSPLHF.